These 2 T cell receptor beta chains share one sample of origin, sequenced in a study of T-cell memory formation after mild COVID-19. MiXCR was run by TCRdb on the 5' RACE reads, yielding one entry per CDR3 protein. The table has hundreds of thousands of distinct CDR3 sequences, around 27% seen once; the top ten hold under 15%. The sample consisted of PBMCs or a T cell subset sorted from them (not recorded which). The receptor source for this set is an adult woman who had mild COVID-19 (a few samples of this study predate the infection). Cell type and time point are not known.

This rearrangement joins TRBV7-8 to TRBJ2-7; D possibly corresponds to TRBD2 (5 bases). This CDR3 has 16 amino acids. Germline values: CDR1 SGHVS, CDR2 FQNEAQ. V was shortened by 3 bases and J by 2 bases, with 17 bases between the two germline ends. The CDR3 sequence is CASSLMSGSRPYEQYF. CDR3 DNA sequence: TGTGCCAGCAGCTTGATGAGCGGATCTAGGCCCTACGAGCAGTACTTC. The full variable domain, completed using reference TRBV7-8 and TRBJ2-7, is GAGVSQSPRYKVAKRGQDVALRCDPISGHVSLFWYQQALGQGPEFLTYFQNEAQLDKSGLPSDRFFAERPEGSVSTLKIQRTQQEDSAVYLCASSLMSGSRPYEQYFGPGTRLTVT.

This rearrangement joins TRBV5-4 to TRBJ1-3; D remains ambiguous. This CDR3 has 13 amino acids. CDR1 SGHNT and CDR2 YYREEE come from the germline V gene (reference sequence). The ends were cut back, 4 bases at V and 3 bases at J, with 8 bases in the middle. CDR3 DNA sequence: TGTGCCAGCAGCCTGGGGTATGGAAACACCATATATTTT. This gives the protein CASSLGYGNTIYF.